This TCR beta chain is drawn from a study of CD8 T cells in ankylosing spondylitis listed by TCRdb under 2017. With respect to the entire study: The study profiled T cell receptor beta repertoires in healthy donors and ankylosing spondylitis patients to find disease-linked TCR variants. The full study cohort comprised around 25 ankylosing spondylitis patients and approximately 100 healthy donors. Peripheral blood was sampled, and synovial fluid was additionally collected from ankylosing spondylitis patients. Overall results and qualifications from the work: A TCR beta motif made up of 7 to 9 highly homologous amino acid variants appeared to be characteristic of blood from ankylosing spondylitis patients. The disease-linked clones showed a CD8+ phenotype and occurred at relatively low frequencies in peripheral blood. Some motif variants were previously reported in synovial fluid and blood of reactive arthritis patients, suggesting common disease-initiation mechanisms. According to the report, matched synovial fluid samples from ankylosing spondylitis patients were significantly enriched for the disease-linked clones.

TCRdb records Illumina MiSeq as the sequencer. Quantitative 5'-RACE with molecular barcodes was used to prepare TCR beta libraries. The published analysis was carried out like this. Disease-linked TCR variants were identified with a new computational method built on a probabilistic model of VDJ rearrangement. Using fastp trimming at Q25 and MiXCR clonotype assembly, TCRdb reanalyzed the public sequencing data and kept in-frame beta chains. Each CDR3 protein appears once, grouped with its most common genes and DNA. The V and J calls were not made by the authors but by TCRdb's processing. The sample table contains approximately 35,000 distinct CDR3 sequences; only one count was recorded for 12% to 15% of them. The top ten clones comprise around 40% of the sample. The CDR3 runs 14 amino acids, cysteine and phenylalanine included. Only CDR3 DNA is held: 42 bases, read in frame from base 1. Trimming removed 5 bases from V and 4 bases from J; the gene matches leave 5 bases unexplained.

A word on this clonotype: The target of this receptor is not known. Base qualities are not at hand, and no much larger clone is one base apart.

The chain is encoded by TRBV12-3 or TRBV12-4 joined to TRBJ2-5; TRBD1 aligns with 9 central bases. Sequenced material: blood. This TCR was recovered from a male donor with ankylosing spondylitis or in good health (not recorded which). In nucleotides, the sequence is TGTGCCAGCAGTGCGACAGGGGGAGGAGAGACCCAGTACTTC. This gives the protein CASSATGGGETQYF.